This TCR beta chain stems from a study of T cells in Graves' hyperthyroidism and ophthalmopathy. Whole-study results and caveats: The model identified upcoming ophthalmopathy a median approximately six months ahead of onset. Classification by a 13 V-J model distinguished ophthalmopathy from stable hyperthyroidism.

This clonotype has ten or more counts. Its specificity is unknown. There were TCR beta CDR3 regions amplified from RNA transcripts. Using the HTBI primer set, a first-round RT-PCR was run on the TCR CDR3. TCRdb ran MiXCR on the multiplex PCR reads and lists one entry per CDR3 protein. The data contain 490,000 or so distinct CDR3 sequences, about 16% of them singletons. V was trimmed by 6 bases and J by 1 base, leaving 13 bases between them. This CDR3 contains 15 residues. Diagnoses rested on clinical symptoms, serum thyroxine and TRAb, thyroid ultrasound and orbital computed tomography. This clonotype was obtained from a woman in her twenties or thirties with Graves' ophthalmopathy. The sequenced sample was blood. The rearrangement links TRBV12-3 or TRBV12-4 to TRBJ1-5; D remains unclear. In DNA, the CDR3 is TGTGCCAGCAGCCCAGCGGTAGGGAGCAATCAGCCCCAGCATTTT. This translates into CASSPAVGSNQPQHF.